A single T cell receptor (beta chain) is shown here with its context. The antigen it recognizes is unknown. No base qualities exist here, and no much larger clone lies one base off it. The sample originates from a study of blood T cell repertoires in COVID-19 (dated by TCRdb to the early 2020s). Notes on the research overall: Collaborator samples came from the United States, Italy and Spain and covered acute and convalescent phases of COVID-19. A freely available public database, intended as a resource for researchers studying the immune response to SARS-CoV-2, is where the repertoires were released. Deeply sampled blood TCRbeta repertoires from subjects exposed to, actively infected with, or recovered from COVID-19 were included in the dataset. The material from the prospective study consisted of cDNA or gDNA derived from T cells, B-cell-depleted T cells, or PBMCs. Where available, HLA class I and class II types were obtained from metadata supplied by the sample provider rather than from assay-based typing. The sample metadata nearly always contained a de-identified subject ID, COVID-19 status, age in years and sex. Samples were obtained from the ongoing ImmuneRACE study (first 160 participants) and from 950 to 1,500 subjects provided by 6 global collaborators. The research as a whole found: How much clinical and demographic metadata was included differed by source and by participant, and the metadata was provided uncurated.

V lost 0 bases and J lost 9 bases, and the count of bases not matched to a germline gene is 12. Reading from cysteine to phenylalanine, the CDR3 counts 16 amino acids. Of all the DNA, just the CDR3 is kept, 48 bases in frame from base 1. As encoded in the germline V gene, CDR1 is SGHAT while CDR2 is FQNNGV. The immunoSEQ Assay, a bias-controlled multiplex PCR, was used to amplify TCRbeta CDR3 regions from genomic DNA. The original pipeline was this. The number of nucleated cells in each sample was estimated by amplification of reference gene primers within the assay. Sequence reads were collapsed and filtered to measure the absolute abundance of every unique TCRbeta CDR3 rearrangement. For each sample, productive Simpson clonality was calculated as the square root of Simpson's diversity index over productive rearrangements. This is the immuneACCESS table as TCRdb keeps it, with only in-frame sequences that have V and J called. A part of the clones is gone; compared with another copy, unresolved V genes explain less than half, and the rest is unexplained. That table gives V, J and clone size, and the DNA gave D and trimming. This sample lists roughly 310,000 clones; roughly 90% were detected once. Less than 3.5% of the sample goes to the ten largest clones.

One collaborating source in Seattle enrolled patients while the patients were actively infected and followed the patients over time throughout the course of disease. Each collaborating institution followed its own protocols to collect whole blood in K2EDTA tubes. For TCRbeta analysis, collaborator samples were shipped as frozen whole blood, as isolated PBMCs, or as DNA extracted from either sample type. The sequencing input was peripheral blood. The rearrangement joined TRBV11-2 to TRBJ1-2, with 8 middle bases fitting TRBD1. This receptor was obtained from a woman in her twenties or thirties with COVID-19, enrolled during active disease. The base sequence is TGTGCCAGCAGCTTAGAGTTGGCACAGGGGGGGGCGAGCTACACCTTC. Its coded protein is CASSLELAQGGASYTF.